The rows below give T cell receptor beta chains drawn from one sample of a study of graft-versus-host responses after intestinal transplantation. Profiling relied on immunoSEQ multiplex PCR, and the TCRdb table lists in-frame clones only, not all of them. The table lists approximately 82,000 clones, around 93% of them singletons. Their antigen targets remain unknown. This sample comprised unstimulated CD8+ T cells sorted from spleen or lymph node cells, obtained before transplant. All receptors derive from a human donor who was the organ donor for an intestinal transplant. CDR3s include the opening cysteine and the closing phenylalanine or tryptophan. Fields, in order: CDR3 length, clone size, V gene, D gene, J gene, CDR3 DNA, CDR3 protein. A D gene is named only where the DNA matches it firmly. Expanded clones are given a class, and other clones once, few, many or no size at all.

len: 13
abundance: -
v_gene: TRBV28
d_gene: -
j_gene: TRBJ1-1
CDR3nt: TGTGCCAGCAGGAGATCCATGAACACTGAAGCTTTCTTT
CDR3aa: CASRRSMNTEAFF

len: 16
abundance: -
v_gene: TRBV4-1
d_gene: TRBD2
j_gene: TRBJ2-7
CDR3nt: TGCGCCAGCAGCCACTCTCGGACTAGCGGGGCCTACGAGCAGTACTTC
CDR3aa: CASSHSRTSGAYEQYF

len: 12
abundance: few
v_gene: TRBV5-6
d_gene: -
j_gene: TRBJ1-1
CDR3nt: TGTGCCAGCAGCTTTCAGGGGCCTGAAGCTTTCTTT
CDR3aa: CASSFQGPEAFF

len: 16
abundance: -
v_gene: TRBV6-4
d_gene: TRBD2
j_gene: TRBJ2-1
CDR3nt: TGTGCCAGCAGTGACCGGTGGACTAGCGGGATACTTGAGCAGTTCTTC
CDR3aa: CASSDRWTSGILEQFF

len: 14
abundance: -
v_gene: TRBV6-6
d_gene: -
j_gene: TRBJ1-5
CDR3nt: TGTGCCAGCAGTTACGCGACAGTAGGGCAGCCCCAGCATTTT
CDR3aa: CASSYATVGQPQHF

len: 17
abundance: -
v_gene: TRBV4-3
d_gene: TRBD2
j_gene: TRBJ2-7
CDR3nt: TGCGCCAGCAGCCAAGGAGGGGAATACAGCGGGACCCGGGAGCAGTACTTC
CDR3aa: CASSQGGEYSGTREQYF

len: 13
abundance: -
v_gene: TRBV11-3
d_gene: -
j_gene: TRBJ2-7
CDR3nt: TGTGCCAGCAGCTTACGGGGGTCCGACGAGCAGTACTTC
CDR3aa: CASSLRGSDEQYF

len: 14
abundance: -
v_gene: TRBV6-5
d_gene: -
j_gene: TRBJ2-7
CDR3nt: TGTGCCAGCAGCTTAGGGGGTGGGGGATACGAGCAGTACTTC
CDR3aa: CASSLGGGGYEQYF

len: 16
abundance: -
v_gene: TRBV6-6
d_gene: -
j_gene: TRBJ1-5
CDR3nt: TGTGCCAGCCGCCTCGGACAGTACTATAGCAATCAGCCCCAGCATTTT
CDR3aa: CASRLGQYYSNQPQHF

len: 13
abundance: -
v_gene: TRBV28
d_gene: -
j_gene: TRBJ2-1
CDR3nt: TGTGCCAGCAGTTTATTTCCGTACAATGAGCAGTTCTTC
CDR3aa: CASSLFPYNEQFF

len: 14
abundance: -
v_gene: TRBV6-1
d_gene: -
j_gene: TRBJ2-7
CDR3nt: TGTGCCAGCATAAGAACAGGAAGATCCTACGAGCAGTACTTC
CDR3aa: CASIRTGRSYEQYF

len: 15
abundance: -
v_gene: TRBV11-3
d_gene: TRBD2
j_gene: TRBJ2-1
CDR3nt: TGTGCCAGCAGCTCCGATAGCGGGGGGGGCAATGAGCAGTTCTTC
CDR3aa: CASSSDSGGGNEQFF

len: 15
abundance: once
v_gene: TRBV7-4
d_gene: -
j_gene: TRBJ1-4
CDR3nt: TGTGCCAGCAGCTGGGAGTATCCAACTAATGAAAAACTGTTTTTT
CDR3aa: CASSWEYPTNEKLFF

len: 14
abundance: once
v_gene: TRBV7-2
d_gene: -
j_gene: TRBJ2-7
CDR3nt: TGTGCCAGCAGGCCCGACAGGCTTGTCTACGAGCAGTACTTC
CDR3aa: CASRPDRLVYEQYF

len: 13
abundance: once
v_gene: TRBV27
d_gene: -
j_gene: TRBJ2-1
CDR3nt: TGTGCCAGCAGTCCTACTTACTACAATGAGCAGTTCTTC
CDR3aa: CASSPTYYNEQFF

len: 16
abundance: once
v_gene: TRBV4-3
d_gene: TRBD2
j_gene: TRBJ2-2
CDR3nt: TGCGCCAGCCAGGCGGCCCAGCGGGAGAACACCGGGGAGCTGTTTTTT
CDR3aa: CASQAAQRENTGELFF

len: 16
abundance: -
v_gene: TRBV19
d_gene: -
j_gene: TRBJ2-6
CDR3nt: TGTGCCAGTAGTATAGACGGGTACTCTGGGGCCAACGTCCTGACTTTC
CDR3aa: CASSIDGYSGANVLTF

len: 14
abundance: -
v_gene: TRBV4-2
d_gene: -
j_gene: TRBJ2-7
CDR3nt: TGTGCCAGCAGCCATGGACAGCTAGACTACGAGCAGTACTTC
CDR3aa: CASSHGQLDYEQYF

len: 14
abundance: -
v_gene: TRBV28
d_gene: -
j_gene: TRBJ1-4
CDR3nt: TGTGCCAGCAGTAAGACAGGACCCTATGAAAAACTGTTTTTT
CDR3aa: CASSKTGPYEKLFF

len: 16
abundance: -
v_gene: TRBV13
d_gene: TRBD2
j_gene: TRBJ2-3
CDR3nt: TGTGCCAGCAGCTCGGGAGGACTAGCGGACACAGATACGCAGTATTTT
CDR3aa: CASSSGGLADTDTQYF

len: 11
abundance: -
v_gene: TRBV19
d_gene: -
j_gene: TRBJ2-1
CDR3nt: TGTGCCAGTAGTCTCTACAATGAGCAGTTCTTC
CDR3aa: CASSLYNEQFF

len: 13
abundance: -
v_gene: TRBV13
d_gene: TRBD1
j_gene: TRBJ2-5
CDR3nt: TGTGCCAGCAGTTCGAGACAGGGGGAGACCCAGTACTTC
CDR3aa: CASSSRQGETQYF

len: 16
abundance: -
v_gene: TRBV13
d_gene: TRBD1
j_gene: TRBJ1-1
CDR3nt: TGTGCCAGCAGCGCGCCCGGGACAGGGATGAACACTGAAGCTTTCTTT
CDR3aa: CASSAPGTGMNTEAFF

len: 16
abundance: -
v_gene: TRBV11-3
d_gene: TRBD2
j_gene: TRBJ2-7
CDR3nt: TGTGCCAGCAGCTCCGGACTAGCGGGGGGGCACTACGAGCAGTACTTC
CDR3aa: CASSSGLAGGHYEQYF

len: 13
abundance: -
v_gene: TRBV29-1
d_gene: TRBD2
j_gene: TRBJ2-3
CDR3nt: TGCAGCGTTGTAGGAGCTAGCGGGACTGCGCAGTATTTT
CDR3aa: CSVVGASGTAQYF

len: 15
abundance: -
v_gene: TRBV7-2
d_gene: TRBD2
j_gene: TRBJ2-1
CDR3nt: TGTGCCAGCAGCCCACGACTAGCGGGATCGGATGAGCAGTTCTTC
CDR3aa: CASSPRLAGSDEQFF

len: 14
abundance: -
v_gene: TRBV5-1
d_gene: TRBD1
j_gene: TRBJ1-1
CDR3nt: TGCGCCAGCGCCCCTCGCAGGGGGAGCACTGAAGCTTTCTTT
CDR3aa: CASAPRRGSTEAFF

len: 16
abundance: -
v_gene: TRBV11-3
d_gene: -
j_gene: TRBJ1-1
CDR3nt: TGTGCCAGCAGCCCCCGTTTCCCATGGAGGGACACTGAAGCTTTCTTT
CDR3aa: CASSPRFPWRDTEAFF

len: 15
abundance: -
v_gene: TRBV7-3
d_gene: TRBD1
j_gene: TRBJ1-2
CDR3nt: TGTGCCAGCAGCTTGACAGGGGGACAGCCGTATGGCTACACCTTC
CDR3aa: CASSLTGGQPYGYTF

len: 13
abundance: -
v_gene: TRBV7-9
d_gene: -
j_gene: TRBJ2-7
CDR3nt: TGTGCCAGCCGGCCGGGGTTGGCCTACGAGCAGTACTTC
CDR3aa: CASRPGLAYEQYF

len: 20
abundance: -
v_gene: TRBV9
d_gene: TRBD2
j_gene: TRBJ2-1
CDR3nt: TGTGCCAGCAGCGTAGACTTCCATCCCCGGACTAGCGGACACCACAATGAGCAGTTCTTC
CDR3aa: CASSVDFHPRTSGHHNEQFF

len: 15
abundance: -
v_gene: TRBV6-1
d_gene: -
j_gene: TRBJ2-1
CDR3nt: TGTGCCAGCAGTTCATGGTTGAGCTCCTACAATGAGCAGTTCTTC
CDR3aa: CASSSWLSSYNEQFF

len: 12
abundance: -
v_gene: TRBV14
d_gene: -
j_gene: TRBJ2-3
CDR3nt: TGTGCCAGCAGCCTAGGAGGGCTTACGCAGTATTTT
CDR3aa: CASSLGGLTQYF

len: 12
abundance: -
v_gene: TRBV9
d_gene: -
j_gene: TRBJ2-1
CDR3nt: TGTGCCAGCGGTGACACGAGCAATGAGCAGTTCTTC
CDR3aa: CASGDTSNEQFF

len: 15
abundance: -
v_gene: TRBV13
d_gene: TRBD2
j_gene: TRBJ2-2
CDR3nt: TGTGCCAGCAGCCCCAGCGGGGAGTGGAACGGGGAGCTGTTTTTT
CDR3aa: CASSPSGEWNGELFF

len: 15
abundance: few
v_gene: TRBV6-5
d_gene: TRBD1
j_gene: TRBJ2-5
CDR3nt: TGTGCCAGCAGACCATCGGGACAGGGGTTAAAGACCCAGTACTTC
CDR3aa: CASRPSGQGLKTQYF

len: 17
abundance: -
v_gene: TRBV21-1
d_gene: -
j_gene: TRBJ1-5
CDR3nt: TGTGCCAGCAGCAAATCACAGGGAGTAATTAGCAATCAGCCCCAGCATTTT
CDR3aa: CASSKSQGVISNQPQHF

len: 12
abundance: -
v_gene: TRBV5-8
d_gene: TRBD1
j_gene: TRBJ2-7
CDR3nt: TGTGCCAGCAGCTTAGGGGGCGACGAGCAGTACTTC
CDR3aa: CASSLGGDEQYF

len: 15
abundance: -
v_gene: TRBV4-1
d_gene: TRBD2
j_gene: TRBJ2-7
CDR3nt: TGCGCCAGCAGCCTCGGACTAGCGGGAGGGGGTGAGCAGTACTTC
CDR3aa: CASSLGLAGGGEQYF

len: 13
abundance: once
v_gene: TRBV7-8
d_gene: TRBD1
j_gene: TRBJ2-7
CDR3nt: TGTGCCAGCAGCTCGGACAGGGGGTACGAGCAGTACTTC
CDR3aa: CASSSDRGYEQYF

len: 18
abundance: -
v_gene: TRBV10-3
d_gene: -
j_gene: TRBJ2-1
CDR3nt: TGTGCCACCACCCTATGGCCCGTCGGGAGTAGCTCCTACAATGAGCAGTTCTTC
CDR3aa: CATTLWPVGSSSYNEQFF

len: 15
abundance: once
v_gene: TRBV6-5
d_gene: -
j_gene: TRBJ2-2
CDR3nt: TGTGCCAGCAGTTACTCAGGGGCTAGCACCGGGGAGCTGTTTTTT
CDR3aa: CASSYSGASTGELFF

len: 16
abundance: -
v_gene: TRBV6-5
d_gene: -
j_gene: TRBJ1-4
CDR3nt: TGTGCCAGCAGTTACTTTCCGCCGCGGGGGGACGAAAAACTGTTTTTT
CDR3aa: CASSYFPPRGDEKLFF

len: 13
abundance: -
v_gene: TRBV19
d_gene: TRBD2
j_gene: TRBJ2-1
CDR3nt: TGTGCCAGTGGCTCTAGCGGGAGCAATGAGCAGTTCTTC
CDR3aa: CASGSSGSNEQFF

len: 15
abundance: -
v_gene: TRBV4-1
d_gene: TRBD1
j_gene: TRBJ1-3
CDR3nt: TGCGCCAGCAGCCAAGCGACAGGGTTAAGCTCCACCATATATTTT
CDR3aa: CASSQATGLSSTIYF

len: 15
abundance: -
v_gene: TRBV4-3
d_gene: -
j_gene: TRBJ1-2
CDR3nt: TGCGCCAGCAGCCAAGCCCGATATCGAGGTTATGGCTACACCTTC
CDR3aa: CASSQARYRGYGYTF

len: 16
abundance: -
v_gene: TRBV27
d_gene: TRBD1
j_gene: TRBJ2-7
CDR3nt: TGTGCCAGCAGCTACGCCGTAGGACAGGGAGGCTACGAGCAGTACTTC
CDR3aa: CASSYAVGQGGYEQYF

len: 13
abundance: once
v_gene: TRBV6-5
d_gene: -
j_gene: TRBJ1-1
CDR3nt: TGTGCCAGCAGTTCCGGGTCTAACTACGAAGCTTTCTTT
CDR3aa: CASSSGSNYEAFF

len: 14
abundance: -
v_gene: TRBV11-2
d_gene: -
j_gene: TRBJ1-2
CDR3nt: TGTGCCATACTAGATACGTCGCGGTTTGGAGGCTACACCTTC
CDR3aa: CAILDTSRFGGYTF

len: 16
abundance: -
v_gene: TRBV6-6
d_gene: -
j_gene: TRBJ1-3
CDR3nt: TGTGCCAGCAGTTACTCGGGCAGGGTGTTTGGAAACACCATATATTTT
CDR3aa: CASSYSGRVFGNTIYF

len: 10
abundance: -
v_gene: TRBV10-2
d_gene: -
j_gene: TRBJ2-1
CDR3nt: TGCGCCAGCAGTGGGGCCCGGCAGTTCTTC
CDR3aa: CASSGARQFF

len: 16
abundance: -
v_gene: TRBV5-1
d_gene: -
j_gene: TRBJ1-1
CDR3nt: TGCGCCAGCGGAATGGAGGGGCCGGAAGCGAACACTGAAGCTTTCTTT
CDR3aa: CASGMEGPEANTEAFF

len: 13
abundance: -
v_gene: TRBV27
d_gene: -
j_gene: TRBJ2-3
CDR3nt: TGTGCCAGCAGTTTATTCTCGGGAGATACGCAGTATTTT
CDR3aa: CASSLFSGDTQYF

len: 14
abundance: once
v_gene: TRBV7-2
d_gene: TRBD1
j_gene: TRBJ1-1
CDR3nt: TGTGCCAGCAGCACCAGGGGGCATGGGACTGAAGCTTTCTTT
CDR3aa: CASSTRGHGTEAFF

len: 14
abundance: -
v_gene: TRBV9
d_gene: TRBD1
j_gene: TRBJ1-4
CDR3nt: TGTGCCAGCAGCCGACAGGGGGCTAATGAAAAACTGTTTTTT
CDR3aa: CASSRQGANEKLFF